Shown below are 10 T cell receptor beta chains from a single sample sequenced in a study of cytomegalovirus exposure and HLA in healthy donors. Generated by immunoSEQ multiplex PCR, the TCRdb table keeps only in-frame clones and is missing some. The table lists around 150,000 clones, 85% to 90% of them singletons. The sequencing input was PBMCs. The receptors come from a young woman in good health and CMV-seropositive.

This clone has more than one count but fewer than ten. This sequence joins TRBV7-9 and TRBJ1-2; the D is unclear. The germline gives CDR1 SEHNR, CDR2 FQNEAQ (reference sequence). V was trimmed by 2 bases and J by 5 bases, leaving 15 bases between them. The CDR3 totals 15 residues. The CDR3 bases are TGTGCCAGCAGCTTAAAAGGCACAGAGTCGTATGGCTACACCTTC. This codes for CASSLKGTESYGYTF.

This chain's CDR3 is CASSIDRRDYGYTF. CDR3 DNA sequence: TGTGCCAGTAGTATAGATCGACGGGATTATGGCTACACCTTC. The chain links TRBV19 to TRBJ1-2, with D unclear. This CDR3 is 14 amino acids long. The V and J ends lost 0 bases and 5 bases respectively, with 10 bases between them. In germline, CDR1 is LNHDA, CDR2 SQIVND (reference sequence).

The V and J genes are TRBV5-1 and TRBJ2-1; D is undetermined. Germline V lookup: CDR1 SGHRS, CDR2 YFSETQ. Trimming pared 1 base from V and 6 bases from J, leaving 5 bases between. The CDR3 covers 12 residues. The DNA for the CDR3 is TGCGCCAGCAGCTTGAATCTCAATGAGCAGTTCTTC. This translates into CASSLNLNEQFF.

The CDR3 region is CASSDLQRNNEQFF. The CDR3 DNA reads as TGTGCCAGCAGTGATTTGCAGCGGAACAATGAGCAGTTCTTC. The chain joins TRBV25-1 to TRBJ2-1; possible D gene TRBD2, 5 bases. CDR1 and CDR2 (germline): MGHDK, SYGVNS. V lost 3 bases to trimming and J lost 5 bases, with 11 bases between them. The CDR3 spans 14 residues.

Only one count was recorded for this clone. This chain connects TRBV5-1 to TRBJ1-4; D is unclear. The V and J ends lost 5 bases and 4 bases respectively, with 9 bases between them. The length of the CDR3 is 13 residues. Germline V gene lookup returns CDR1 SGHRS and CDR2 YFSETQ. DNA for the CDR3: TGCGCCAGCAGTGGAGGGAATAATGAAAAACTGTTTTTT. Translation gives CASSGGNNEKLFF.

The chain carries TRBV11-2 and TRBJ1-1; D not resolved. V shed 0 bases and J shed 4 bases, with 6 bases lying between them. The CDR3 runs to 13 residues. Per the germline V gene, CDR1 is SGHAT and CDR2 is FQNNGV. The CDR3 nucleotides read TGTGCCAGCAGCTTAGAGGGAGCCACTGAAGCTTTCTTT. This codes for CASSLEGATEAFF.

This rearrangement joins TRBV27 to TRBJ2-2; TRBD1 matches 8 bases. CDR3 length: 16 amino acids. V shed 7 bases and J 2 bases; nucleotides not matched to a gene: 9. CDR1 and CDR2 (germline): MNHEY, SMNVEV (reference sequence). CDR3 loop: CASIPSDRANTGELFF. In nucleotides, the CDR3 is TGTGCCAGCATCCCCTCGGACAGGGCCAACACCGGGGAGCTGTTTTTT.

This clone appeared once. The chain links TRBV4-3 to TRBJ2-2; 8 bases match TRBD1. CDR1 and CDR2 from the germline V gene are LGHNA and YSLEER. The CDR3 has 15 amino acids. J gave up 3 bases and V 4 bases, and 4 bases lay outside the gene matches. The CDR3 DNA reads TGCGCCAGCAGCCGGGGACAGGAACACACCGGGGAGCTGTTTTTT. Amino acids: CASSRGQEHTGELFF.

The CDR3 coding sequence is TGTGCCAGCAGCGTAGAGGGGACAGCTGGGGCTTTCTTT. It codes for CASSVEGTAGAFF. The V call is TRBV9, the J call TRBJ1-1; 7 bases are a match to TRBD1. This CDR3 comprises 13 residues. The V gene end was trimmed by 0 bases and the J gene end by 11 bases; junction bases not matched to a gene: 7. From germline, CDR1 is SGDLS and CDR2 YYNGEE.

V is TRBV27 and J is TRBJ2-7; D is possibly TRBD2 (5 bases). The V gene's germline CDR1 is MNHEY and CDR2 SMNVEV (reference sequence). This CDR3 contains 14 residues. V was shortened by 2 bases and J by 1 base, with 9 bases between the two germline ends. The CDR3 DNA reads as TGTGCCAGCAGTTTAGTACGGGGTTCCTACGAGCAGTACTTC. Protein sequence: CASSLVRGSYEQYF.